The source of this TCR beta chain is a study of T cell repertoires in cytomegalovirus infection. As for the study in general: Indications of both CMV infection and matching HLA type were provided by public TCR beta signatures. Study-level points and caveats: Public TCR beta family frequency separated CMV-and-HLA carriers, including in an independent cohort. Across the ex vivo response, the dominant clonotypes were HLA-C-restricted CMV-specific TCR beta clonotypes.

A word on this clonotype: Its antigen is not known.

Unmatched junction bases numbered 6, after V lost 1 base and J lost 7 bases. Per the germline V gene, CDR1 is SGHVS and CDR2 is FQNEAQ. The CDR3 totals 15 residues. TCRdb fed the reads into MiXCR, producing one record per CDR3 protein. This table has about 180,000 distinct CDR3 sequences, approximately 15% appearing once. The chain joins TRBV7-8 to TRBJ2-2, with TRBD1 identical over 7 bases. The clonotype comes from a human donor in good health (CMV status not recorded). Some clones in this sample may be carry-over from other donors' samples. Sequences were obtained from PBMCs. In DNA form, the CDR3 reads TGTGCCAGCAGCTTAGTTCAGGGGGTTGGCGGGGAGCTGTTTTTT. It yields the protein CASSLVQGVGGELFF.